The source of this T cell receptor beta chain is a study of shared clonotypes between healthy human individuals. In its sample, this clone was seen a few times. The CDR3 is 12 residues long. From germline, CDR1 is SGDLS and CDR2 YYNGEE. Trimming took 0 bases from V and 9 from J, leaving 9 bases between them. The method was immunoSEQ multiplex PCR; TCRdb's version includes in-frame clones alone and lacks a portion of them. The sample has hundreds of thousands of clones, less than 97% seen once. Only CD45RO-negative cells positively selected for CCR7 counted as naive CD8 cells, so terminally differentiated effector memory CD45RA+ cells were excluded.

The chain uses TRBV9 and TRBJ1-1; the D gene is possibly TRBD1 (6 bases). The sequencing sample was made of naive CD8+ T cells sorted from blood. This TCR derives from a woman between 25 and 40 years old in good health. CDR3 protein: CASSVEGGKAFF. The CDR3, as DNA: TGTGCCAGCAGCGTAGAAGGGGGGAAAGCTTTCTTT.